The sequence of this T cell receptor (beta chain) was determined in a study of T cell changes during pregnancy in multiple sclerosis. This table comes from immunoSEQ multiplex PCR, and its TCRdb copy is limited to in-frame clones, with some not included. The table shows approximately 90,000 clones, with roughly 94% occurring only once. Deletions cut 3 bases from V and 0 bases from J, with 7 bases between. Germline lookup yields CDR1 SGHNT and CDR2 YYREEE (reference sequence). This CDR3 is 15 amino acids long. V gene TRBV5-4 combines with J gene TRBJ2-6; D is undetermined. The material was peripheral blood, obtained in the third trimester of pregnancy. The sequence was collected from a female donor with multiple sclerosis, enrolled in a pregnancy study. CDR3 nucleotides: TGTGCCAGCAGCTCTCGTCTCTCTGGGGCCAACGTCCTGACTTTC. Translating it yields CASSSRLSGANVLTF.